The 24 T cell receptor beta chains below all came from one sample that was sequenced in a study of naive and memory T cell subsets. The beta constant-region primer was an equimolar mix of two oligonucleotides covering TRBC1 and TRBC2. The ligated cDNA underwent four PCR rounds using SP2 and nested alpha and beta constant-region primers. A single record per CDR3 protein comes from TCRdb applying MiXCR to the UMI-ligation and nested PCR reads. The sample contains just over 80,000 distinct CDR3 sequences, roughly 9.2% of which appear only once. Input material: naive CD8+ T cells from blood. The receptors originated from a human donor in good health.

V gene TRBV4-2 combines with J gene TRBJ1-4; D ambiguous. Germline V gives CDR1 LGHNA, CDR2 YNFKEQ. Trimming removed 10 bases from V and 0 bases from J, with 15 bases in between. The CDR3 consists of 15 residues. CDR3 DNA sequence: TGTGCCACCACTGTAAAGGGATCAACTAATGAAAAACTGTTTTTT. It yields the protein CATTVKGSTNEKLFF.

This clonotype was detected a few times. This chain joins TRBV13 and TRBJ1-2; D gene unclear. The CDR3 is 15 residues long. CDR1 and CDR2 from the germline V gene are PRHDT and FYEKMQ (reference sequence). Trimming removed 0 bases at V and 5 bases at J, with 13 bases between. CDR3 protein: CASSLGLGGSYGYTF. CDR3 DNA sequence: TGTGCCAGCAGCTTAGGGTTGGGCGGATCGTATGGCTACACCTTC.

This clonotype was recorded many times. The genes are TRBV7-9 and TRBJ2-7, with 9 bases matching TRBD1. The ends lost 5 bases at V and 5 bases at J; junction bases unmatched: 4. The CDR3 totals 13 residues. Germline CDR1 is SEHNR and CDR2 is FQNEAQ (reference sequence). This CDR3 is CASSQGTGNEQYF. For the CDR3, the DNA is TGTGCCAGCAGCCAAGGGACAGGGAACGAGCAGTACTTC.

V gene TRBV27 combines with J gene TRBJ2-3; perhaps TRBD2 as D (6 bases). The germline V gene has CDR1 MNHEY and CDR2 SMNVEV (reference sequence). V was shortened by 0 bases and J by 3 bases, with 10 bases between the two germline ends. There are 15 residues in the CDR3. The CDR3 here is CASSLSSGETDTQYF. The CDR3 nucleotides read TGTGCCAGCAGTTTATCTTCGGGAGAAACAGATACGCAGTATTTT.

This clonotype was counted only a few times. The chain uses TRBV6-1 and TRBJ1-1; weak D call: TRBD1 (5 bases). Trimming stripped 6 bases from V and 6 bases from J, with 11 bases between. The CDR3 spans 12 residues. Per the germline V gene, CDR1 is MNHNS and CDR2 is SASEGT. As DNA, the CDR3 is TGTGCCAGCAGCGGGACCCGATCTGAAGCTTTCTTT. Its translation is CASSGTRSEAFF.

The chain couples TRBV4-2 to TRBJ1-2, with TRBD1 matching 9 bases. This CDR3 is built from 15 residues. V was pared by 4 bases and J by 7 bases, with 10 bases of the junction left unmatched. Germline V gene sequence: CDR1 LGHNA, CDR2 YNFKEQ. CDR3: CASSPRTGDQGGYTF. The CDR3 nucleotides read TGTGCCAGCAGCCCCCGGACAGGGGATCAGGGTGGCTACACCTTC.

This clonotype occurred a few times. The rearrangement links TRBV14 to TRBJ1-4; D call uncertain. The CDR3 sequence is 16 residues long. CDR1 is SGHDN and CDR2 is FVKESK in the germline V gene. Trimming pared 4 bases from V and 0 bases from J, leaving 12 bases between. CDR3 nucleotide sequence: TGTGCCAGCAGCCGGGAGCCGCCCGCAACTAATGAAAAACTGTTTTTT. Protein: CASSREPPATNEKLFF.

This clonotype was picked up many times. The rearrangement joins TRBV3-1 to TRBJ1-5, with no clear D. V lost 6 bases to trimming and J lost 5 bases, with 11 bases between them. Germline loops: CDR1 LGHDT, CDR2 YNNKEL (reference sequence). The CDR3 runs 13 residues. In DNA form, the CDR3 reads TGTGCCAGCAGTCTAAAGGCGGATCAGCCCCAGCATTTT. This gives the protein CASSLKADQPQHF.

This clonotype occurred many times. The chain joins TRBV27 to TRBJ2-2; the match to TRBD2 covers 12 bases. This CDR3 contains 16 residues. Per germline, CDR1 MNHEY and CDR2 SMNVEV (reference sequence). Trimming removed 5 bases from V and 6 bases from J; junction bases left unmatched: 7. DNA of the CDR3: TGTGCCAGCAGTCTCGTTCTAGCGGGAGGGCCCGGGGAGCTGTTTTTT. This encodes CASSLVLAGGPGELFF.

This CDR3 is CAISESRSGQGTPYQYF. CDR3 nucleotide sequence: TGTGCCATCAGTGAGTCGAGGAGCGGACAGGGGACCCCTTATCAGTACTTC. The chain recombines TRBV10-3 with TRBJ2-4, with 9 nucleotides matching TRBD1. The CDR3 sequence is 17 residues long. V gave up 0 bases and J gave up 12 bases; unmatched junction bases: 15. Per germline, CDR1 ENHRY and CDR2 SYGVKD.

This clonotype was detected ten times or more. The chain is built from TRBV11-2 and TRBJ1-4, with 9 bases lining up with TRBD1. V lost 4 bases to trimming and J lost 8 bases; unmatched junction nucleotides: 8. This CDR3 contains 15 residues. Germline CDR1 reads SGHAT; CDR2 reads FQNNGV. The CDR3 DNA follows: TGTGCCAGCAGCTCCAGGGGACAGGGATACGAAAAACTGTTTTTT. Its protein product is CASSSRGQGYEKLFF.

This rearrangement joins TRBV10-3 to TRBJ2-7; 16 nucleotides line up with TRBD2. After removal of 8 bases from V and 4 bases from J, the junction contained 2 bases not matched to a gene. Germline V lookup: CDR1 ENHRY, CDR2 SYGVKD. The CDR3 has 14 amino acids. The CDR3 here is CAIGTSGRGYEQYF. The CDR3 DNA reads TGTGCCATCGGGACTAGCGGGAGGGGGTACGAGCAGTACTTC.

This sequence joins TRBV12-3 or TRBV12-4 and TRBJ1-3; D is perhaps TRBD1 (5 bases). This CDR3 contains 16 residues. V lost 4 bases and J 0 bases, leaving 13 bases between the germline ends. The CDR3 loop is CASSSNRDGSGNTIYF. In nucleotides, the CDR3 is TGTGCCAGCAGTTCGAACCGGGACGGCTCTGGAAACACCATATATTTT.

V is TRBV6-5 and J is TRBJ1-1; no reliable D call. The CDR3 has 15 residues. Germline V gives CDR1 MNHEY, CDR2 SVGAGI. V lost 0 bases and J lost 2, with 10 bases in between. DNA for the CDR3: TGTGCCAGCAGTTACTCGAGGCAGAGCAACACTGAAGCTTTCTTT. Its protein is CASSYSRQSNTEAFF.

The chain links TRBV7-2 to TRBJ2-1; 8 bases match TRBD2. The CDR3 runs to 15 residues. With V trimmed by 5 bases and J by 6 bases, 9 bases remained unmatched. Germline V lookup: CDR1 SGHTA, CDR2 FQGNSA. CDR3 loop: CASSPGTRNGNEQFF. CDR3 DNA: TGTGCCAGCAGCCCCGGGACTAGAAATGGCAATGAGCAGTTCTTC.

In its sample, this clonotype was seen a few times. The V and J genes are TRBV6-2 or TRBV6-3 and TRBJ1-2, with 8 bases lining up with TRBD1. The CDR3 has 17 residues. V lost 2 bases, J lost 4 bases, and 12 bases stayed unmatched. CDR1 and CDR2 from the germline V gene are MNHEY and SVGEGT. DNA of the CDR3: TGTGCCAGCAGTTACGACCCGACAGGGGCGATCCCCTATGGCTACACCTTC. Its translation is CASSYDPTGAIPYGYTF.

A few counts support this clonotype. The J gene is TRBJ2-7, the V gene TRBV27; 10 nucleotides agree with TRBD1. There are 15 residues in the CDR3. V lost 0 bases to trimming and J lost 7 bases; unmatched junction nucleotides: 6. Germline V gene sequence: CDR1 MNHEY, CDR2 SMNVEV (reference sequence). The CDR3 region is CASSLSGTGVSEQYF. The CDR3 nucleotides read TGTGCCAGCAGTTTATCCGGGACAGGGGTGTCTGAGCAGTACTTC.

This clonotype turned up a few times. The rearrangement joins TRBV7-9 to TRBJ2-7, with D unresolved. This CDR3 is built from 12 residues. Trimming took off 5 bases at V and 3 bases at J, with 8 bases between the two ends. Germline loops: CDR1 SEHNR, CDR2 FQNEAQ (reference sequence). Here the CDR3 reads CASSPYLYEQYF. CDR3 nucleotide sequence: TGTGCCAGCAGCCCCTACCTCTACGAGCAGTACTTC.

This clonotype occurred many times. CDR3 loop: CASSLPPSGSTPYNEQFF. The CDR3 DNA follows: TGTGCCAGCAGTTTACCTCCTAGCGGGAGTACCCCCTACAATGAGCAGTTCTTC. V usage is TRBV28 and J usage is TRBJ2-1; 10 bases map to TRBD2. V was clipped by 2 bases and J by 2 bases; unmatched bases: 9. Germline assignment: CDR1 MDHEN and CDR2 SYDVKM. The CDR3 is 18 amino acids.

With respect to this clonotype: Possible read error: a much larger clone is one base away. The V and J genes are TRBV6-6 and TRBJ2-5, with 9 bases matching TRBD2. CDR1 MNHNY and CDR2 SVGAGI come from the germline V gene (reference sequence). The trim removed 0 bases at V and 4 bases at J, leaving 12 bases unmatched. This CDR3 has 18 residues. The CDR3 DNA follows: TGTGCCAGCAGTTACTCCAGGACTAGCGCGAGAGATAGAGAGACCCAGTACTTC. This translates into CASSYSRTSARDRETQYF.

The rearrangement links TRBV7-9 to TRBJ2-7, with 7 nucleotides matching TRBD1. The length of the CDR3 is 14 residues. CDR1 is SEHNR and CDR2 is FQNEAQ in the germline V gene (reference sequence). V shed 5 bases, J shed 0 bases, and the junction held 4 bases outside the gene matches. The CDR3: CASSHRGPSYEQYF. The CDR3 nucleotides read TGTGCCAGCAGCCACAGGGGCCCCTCCTACGAGCAGTACTTC.

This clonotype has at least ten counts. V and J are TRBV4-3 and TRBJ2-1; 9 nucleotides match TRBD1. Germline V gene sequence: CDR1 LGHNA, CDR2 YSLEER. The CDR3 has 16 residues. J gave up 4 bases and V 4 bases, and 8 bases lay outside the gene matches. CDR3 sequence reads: CASSRETGGLYNEQFF. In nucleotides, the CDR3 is TGCGCCAGCAGCCGAGAAACAGGGGGCTTGTACAATGAGCAGTTCTTC.

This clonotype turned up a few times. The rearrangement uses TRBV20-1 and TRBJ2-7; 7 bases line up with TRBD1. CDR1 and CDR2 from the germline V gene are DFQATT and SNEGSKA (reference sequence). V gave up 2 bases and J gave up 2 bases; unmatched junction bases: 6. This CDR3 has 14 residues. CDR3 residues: CSARLWDRTYEQYF. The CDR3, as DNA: TGCAGTGCTAGACTATGGGACAGAACCTACGAGCAGTACTTC.

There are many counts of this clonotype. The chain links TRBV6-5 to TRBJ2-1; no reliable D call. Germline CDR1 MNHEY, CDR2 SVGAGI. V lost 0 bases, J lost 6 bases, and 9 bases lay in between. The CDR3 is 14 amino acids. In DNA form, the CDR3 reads TGTGCCAGCAGTTACTCGAGGTCGTCCAATGAGCAGTTCTTC. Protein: CASSYSRSSNEQFF.